Listed below are T cell receptor beta chains from one sample, sequenced in a study of control samples from healthy donors and cancer patients. Sequenced by immunoSEQ multiplex PCR; TCRdb stores in-frame clones only, minus some. This table holds around 140,000 clones, approximately 91% found once. The sequenced material came from blood. These receptors came from a young man in good health. CDR3s include the opening cysteine and the closing phenylalanine or tryptophan. A D gene is named only where the DNA matches it firmly. The size entry is marked missing in some rows and otherwise reads once, few, many or a size class.

j_call clone_size cdr3_length v_call d_call cdr3_aa cdr3_nt
TRBJ1-1 NA 18 TRBV19 TRBD1 CASSPTGTGAILNTEAFF TGTGCCAGTAGTCCAACCGGGACAGGGGCGATTTTAAACACTGAAGCTTTCTTT
TRBJ1-2 NA 12 TRBV12-2 NA CASHYDCYGYTF NA
TRBJ2-3 NA 15 TRBV3-1/TRBV3-2 NA CASSLRAGATDTQYF TGTGCCAGCAGCCTTCGGGCAGGAGCAACAGATACGCAGTATTTT
TRBJ1-1 NA 12 TRBV6-1 NA CASSEPGNGAFF TGTGCCAGCAGTGAACCCGGGAATGGGGCTTTCTTT
TRBJ1-1 NA 14 TRBV30 NA CAWSVLTGGTGAFF TGTGCCTGGAGTGTTCTCACGGGAGGCACTGGAGCTTTCTTT
TRBJ1-4 NA 16 TRBV4-2 NA CASSLGTDVTNEKLFF TGTGCCAGCAGCCTCGGGACCGACGTCACTAATGAAAAACTGTTTTTT
TRBJ2-3 NA 14 TRBV2 NA CASSGDSGTDTQYF TGTGCCAGCAGTGGAGATAGCGGCACAGATACGCAGTATTTT
TRBJ2-3 NA 15 TRBV5-1 TRBD2 CASSLPGGPSDTQYF TGCGCCAGCAGCTTGCCGGGGGGGCCGTCAGATACGCAGTATTTT
TRBJ1-2 NA 16 TRBV6-6 NA CASSYSPTGTNYGYTF TGTGCCAGCAGTTACAGTCCCACAGGGACTAACTATGGCTACACCTTC
TRBJ2-7 NA 17 TRBV9 TRBD2 CASSVDVGLAGGGEQYF TGTGCCAGCAGCGTAGACGTCGGGCTAGCGGGGGGCGGGGAGCAGTACTTC
TRBJ1-5 NA 12 TRBV12-3/TRBV12-4 NA CASSLGLGPQHF TGTGCCAGCAGTTTAGGTCTGGGGCCCCAGCATTTT
TRBJ1-3 NA 15 TRBV19 NA CASSMVQLSGNTIYF TGTGCCAGTAGTATGGTACAGCTCTCTGGAAACACCATATATTTT
TRBJ1-2 NA 13 TRBV2 NA CASSETGNYGYTF TGTGCCAGCAGTGAAACAGGGAACTATGGCTACACCTTC
TRBJ1-2 NA 12 TRBV19 NA CASTEGSYGYTF TGTGCCAGTACCGAAGGGAGCTATGGCTACACCTTC
TRBJ1-2 once 12 TRBV5-1 NA CASRNEFYGYTF TGCGCCAGCAGGAATGAATTCTATGGCTACACCTTC
TRBJ2-1 NA 20 TRBV15 TRBD1 CATSRVSLPGQLSSYNEQFF TGTGCCACCAGCAGAGTCTCGTTACCGGGACAGCTAAGCTCCTACAATGAGCAGTTCTTC